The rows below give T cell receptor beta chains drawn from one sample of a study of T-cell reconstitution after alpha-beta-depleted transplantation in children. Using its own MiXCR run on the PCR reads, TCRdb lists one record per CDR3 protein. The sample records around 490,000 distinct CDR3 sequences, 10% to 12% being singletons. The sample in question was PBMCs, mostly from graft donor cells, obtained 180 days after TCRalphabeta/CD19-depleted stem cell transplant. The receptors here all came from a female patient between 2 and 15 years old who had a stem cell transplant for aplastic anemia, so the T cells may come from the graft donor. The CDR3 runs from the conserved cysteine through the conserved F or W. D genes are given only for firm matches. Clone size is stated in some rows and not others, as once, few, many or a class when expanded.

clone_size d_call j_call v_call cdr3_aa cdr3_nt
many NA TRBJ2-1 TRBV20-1 CSASYYNEQFF TGCAGTGCTAGTTACTACAATGAGCAGTTCTTC
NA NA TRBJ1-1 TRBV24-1 CATSGSGVTEAFF TGTGCCACCAGTGGATCAGGGGTCACTGAAGCTTTCTTT
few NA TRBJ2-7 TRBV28 CASSPWGRPYEQYF TGTGCCAGCAGCCCGTGGGGCAGACCCTACGAGCAGTACTTC
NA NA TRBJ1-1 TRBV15 CATSRDRGYTEAFF TGTGCCACCAGCAGAGATAGGGGGTACACTGAAGCTTTCTTT
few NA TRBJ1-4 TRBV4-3 CASSLLMTNEKLFF TGCGCCAGCAGCCTGCTCATGACTAATGAAAAACTGTTTTTT
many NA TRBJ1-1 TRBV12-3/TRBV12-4 CASSLRSLGDTEAFF TGTGCCAGCAGTTTACGATCATTAGGCGACACTGAAGCTTTCTTT
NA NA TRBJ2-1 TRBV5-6 CASSPSGSTYNEQFF TGTGCCAGCAGCCCTTCCGGGAGTACCTACAATGAGCAGTTCTTC
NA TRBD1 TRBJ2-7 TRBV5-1 CASRYGQGRSYEQYF TGCGCCAGCAGGTACGGACAGGGGCGCTCCTACGAGCAGTACTTC
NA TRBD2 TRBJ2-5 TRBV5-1 CASSLVSGGQETQYF TGCGCCAGCAGCTTGGTTAGCGGGGGACAAGAGACCCAGTACTTC
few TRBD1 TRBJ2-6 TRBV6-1 CASRQGARTGANVLTF TGTGCCAGCCGACAGGGGGCGAGAACTGGGGCCAACGTCCTGACTTTC
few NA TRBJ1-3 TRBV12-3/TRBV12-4 CASSSWAGRTGNTIYF TGTGCCAGCAGTTCTTGGGCAGGGAGAACTGGAAACACCATATATTTT
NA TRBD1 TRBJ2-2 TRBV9 CASSGGFGQGRSWELFF TGTGCCAGCAGCGGGGGATTCGGACAGGGCCGGAGTTGGGAGCTGTTTTTT
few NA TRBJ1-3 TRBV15 CATSREGIGNTIYF TGTGCCACCAGCAGAGAGGGGATCGGAAACACCATATATTTT